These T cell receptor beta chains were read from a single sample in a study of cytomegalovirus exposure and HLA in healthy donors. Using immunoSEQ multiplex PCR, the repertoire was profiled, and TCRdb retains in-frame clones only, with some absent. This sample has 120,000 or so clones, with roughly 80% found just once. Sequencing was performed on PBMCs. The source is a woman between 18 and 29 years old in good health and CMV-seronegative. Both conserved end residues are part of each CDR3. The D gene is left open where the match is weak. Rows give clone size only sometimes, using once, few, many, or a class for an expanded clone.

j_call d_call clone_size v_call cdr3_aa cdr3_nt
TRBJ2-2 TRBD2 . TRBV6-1 CASSRAGAGTGELFF TGTGCCAGCAGTAGAGCGGGAGCAGGGACCGGGGAGCTGTTTTTT
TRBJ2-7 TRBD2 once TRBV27 CASSEWGGDYEQYF TGTGCCAGCAGCGAATGGGGGGGGGACTACGAGCAGTACTTC
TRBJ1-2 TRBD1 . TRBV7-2 CASSRGQGAYF TGTGCCAGCAGCCGTGGACAGGGGGCGTATTTT
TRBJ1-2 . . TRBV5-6 CASSLVGRGNYGYTF TGTGCCAGCAGCTTGGTGGGCAGGGGAAACTATGGCTACACCTTC
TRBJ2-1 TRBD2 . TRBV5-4 CASRLTSGDEQFF TGTGCCAGCAGGCTGACTAGCGGGGACGAGCAGTTCTTC
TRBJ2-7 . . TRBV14 CASSQEGIYEQYF TGTGCCAGCAGCCAAGAGGGCATCTACGAGCAGTACTTC
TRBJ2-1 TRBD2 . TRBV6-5 CASSLHGRRNEQFF TGTGCCAGCAGTCTGCACGGGAGGCGGAATGAGCAGTTCTTC
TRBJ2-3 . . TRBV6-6 CASSWAGPGTDTQYF TGTGCCAGCAGTTGGGCGGGGCCGGGCACAGATACGCAGTATTTT
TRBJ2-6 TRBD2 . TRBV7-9 CASSSQRGGKANVLTF TGTGCCAGCAGCTCCCAGCGGGGGGGTAAGGCCAACGTCCTGACTTTC
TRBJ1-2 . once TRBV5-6 CASSATSGNYGYTF TGTGCCAGCAGCGCTACATCGGGTAACTATGGCTACACCTTC
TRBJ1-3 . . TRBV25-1 CASYGNTIYF TGTGCCAGCTATGGAAACACCATATATTTT
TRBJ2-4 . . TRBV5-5 CASSLEYPGNIQYF TGTGCCAGCAGCTTGGAATATCCAGGAAACATTCAGTACTTC
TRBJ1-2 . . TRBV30 CAWSTEGLYGYTF TGTGCCTGGAGTACGGAGGGGCTCTATGGCTACACCTTC
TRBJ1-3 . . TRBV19 CASSPQASGNTIYF TGTGCCAGTAGTCCCCAGGCCTCTGGAAACACCATATATTTT
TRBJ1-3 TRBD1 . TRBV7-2 CASSVQGAGGNTIYF TGTGCCAGCAGCGTCCAGGGGGCTGGTGGAAACACCATATATTTT
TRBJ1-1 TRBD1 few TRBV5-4 CASSLRPGQYTRGTEAFF TGTGCCAGCAGCCTAAGACCGGGACAGTACACCCGGGGAACTGAAGCTTTCTTT
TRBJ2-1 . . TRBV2 CASSDWSRVDNEQFF TGTGCCAGCAGTGACTGGAGCCGGGTTGATAATGAGCAGTTCTTC
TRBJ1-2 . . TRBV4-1 CASSQDVGRRGYTF TGCGCCAGCAGTCAAGATGTGGGGCGTCGAGGCTACACCTTC
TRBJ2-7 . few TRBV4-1 CASSQVPGVETYEQYF TGCGCCAGCAGCCAAGTTCCGGGAGTGGAGACCTACGAGCAGTACTTC
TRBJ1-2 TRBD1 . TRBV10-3 CAISGGRGLNGYTF TGTGCCATCAGTGGCGGCAGGGGGCTTAATGGCTACACCTTC
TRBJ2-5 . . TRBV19 CASSGAWGGETQYF TGTGCCAGTAGTGGGGCTTGGGGAGGAGAGACCCAGTACTTC
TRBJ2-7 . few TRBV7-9 CASRPTGFSYEQYF TGTGCCAGCAGGCCCACGGGATTCTCTTACGAGCAGTACTTC
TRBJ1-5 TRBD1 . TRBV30 CAWSEQGNQPQHF TGTGCCTGGTCAGAACAGGGGAATCAGCCCCAGCATTTT
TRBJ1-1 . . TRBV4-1 CASSQETVGAMNTEAFF TGCGCCAGCAGCCAGGAGACTGTAGGTGCCATGAACACTGAAGCTTTCTTT
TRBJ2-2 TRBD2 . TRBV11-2 CASSLTSGPNTGELFF TGTGCCAGCAGCTTGACTAGCGGCCCGAACACCGGGGAGCTGTTTTTT
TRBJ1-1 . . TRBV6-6 CASSMGSSTEAFF TGTGCCAGCAGTATGGGTAGCTCCACTGAAGCTTTCTTT
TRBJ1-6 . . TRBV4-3 CASSQDPGGKSPLHF TGCGCCAGCAGCCAAGATCCGGGGGGCAAATCACCCCTCCACTTT
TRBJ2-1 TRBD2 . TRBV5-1 CASRRTGGINEQFF TGCGCCAGCCGACGGACGGGGGGGATAAATGAGCAGTTCTTC
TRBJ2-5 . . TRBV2 CASRRDLQETQYF TGTGCCAGCAGGAGGGACTTGCAAGAGACCCAGTACTTC
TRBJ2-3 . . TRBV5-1 CASRGASTDTQYF TGCGCCAGTCGGGGGGCTAGCACAGATACGCAGTATTTT
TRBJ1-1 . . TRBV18 CASSPVRDTEAFF TGTGCCAGCTCACCAGTCAGGGACACTGAAGCTTTCTTT
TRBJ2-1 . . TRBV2 CASSPLRMSSYNEQFF TGTGCCAGCAGCCCCCTGCGGATGAGCTCCTACAATGAGCAGTTCTTC
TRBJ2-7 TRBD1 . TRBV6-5 CASVQDRGAEQYF TGTGCCAGCGTCCAAGACAGGGGAGCCGAGCAGTACTTC
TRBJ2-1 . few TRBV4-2 CASSQEGGTYNEQFF TGTGCCAGCAGCCAAGAGGGAGGCACCTACAATGAGCAGTTCTTC
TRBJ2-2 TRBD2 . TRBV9 CASSGASGSYDGELFF TGTGCCAGCAGCGGCGCTAGCGGGAGTTATGACGGGGAGCTGTTTTTT
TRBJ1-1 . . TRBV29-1 CSVYGPGVEAFF TGCAGCGTTTACGGACCAGGGGTTGAAGCTTTCTTT
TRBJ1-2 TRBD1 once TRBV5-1 CASRIQGGDDYGYTF TGCGCCAGCAGGATTCAGGGGGGAGATGACTATGGCTACACCTTC
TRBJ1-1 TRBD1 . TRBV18 CASSPDRGLTEAFF TGTGCCAGCTCACCTGACAGGGGGCTCACTGAAGCTTTCTTT
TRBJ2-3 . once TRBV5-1 CASSPSGYNTQYF TGCGCCAGCAGCCCGAGCGGGTACAATACGCAGTATTTT
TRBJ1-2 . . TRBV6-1 CASSASGAAEGYTF TGTGCCAGCAGTGCCTCAGGGGCCGCGGAGGGCTACACCTTC
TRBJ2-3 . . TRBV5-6 CASSLIPLGSVGDTQYF TGTGCCAGCAGCTTAATACCCCTGGGTTCGGTCGGGGATACGCAGTATTTT
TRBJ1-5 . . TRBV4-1 CASSPRTGNQPQHF TGCGCCAGCAGCCCTCGGACAGGCAATCAGCCCCAGCATTTT
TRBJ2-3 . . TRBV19 CASSIDLLRGYDTQYF TGTGCCAGTAGTATAGATCTGCTAAGAGGTTACGATACGCAGTATTTT
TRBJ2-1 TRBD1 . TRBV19 CASSIGQGRFF TGTGCCAGTAGTATAGGACAGGGCCGGTTCTTC
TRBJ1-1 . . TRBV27 CASSFQRGGTEAFF TGTGCCAGCAGTTTCCAACGGGGGGGGACTGAAGCTTTCTTT
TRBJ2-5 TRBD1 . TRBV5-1 CASSSKPDRGRETQYF TGCGCCAGCAGCTCAAAACCGGACAGGGGTAGGGAGACCCAGTACTTC
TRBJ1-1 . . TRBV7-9 CASSRPVRPNTEAFF TGTGCCAGCAGCCGCCCTGTGAGGCCGAACACTGAAGCTTTCTTT
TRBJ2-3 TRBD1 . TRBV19 CASQTGPTDTQYF TGTGCCAGCCAGACAGGGCCCACAGATACGCAGTATTTT
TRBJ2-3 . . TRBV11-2 CASSPYPRQGTGDTQYF TGTGCCAGCAGTCCTTATCCCCGCCAGGGGACGGGCGATACGCAGTATTTT
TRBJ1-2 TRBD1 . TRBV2 CASSVREETGTVVGHGYTF TGTGCCAGCAGTGTTAGGGAAGAGACAGGGACAGTGGTGGGACATGGCTACACCTTC